A selection of T cell receptor beta chains follows, all from one sample in a study of OX40 agonist ivuxolimab in advanced cancers. Some clones are missing from TCRdb's copy, which holds only in-frame ones; the method was immunoSEQ multiplex PCR. This table has about 100,000 clones, approximately 90% appearing once. The sequencing here drew on CD4+ or CD8+ T cells sorted from blood, taken in a trial of the OX40 agonist ivuxolimab. These receptor sequences come from an adult with an advanced solid tumor such as melanoma, head and neck, liver or kidney cancer. Both conserved end residues are part of each CDR3. A D gene is named only where the DNA matches it firmly. Rows give clone size only sometimes, using once, few, many, or a class for an expanded clone.

J	D	V	size	DNA	CDR3
TRBJ2-1	TRBD2	TRBV7-6	.	TGTGCCAGCATGAGAGGCAATCTAGCGGGAGGAACTGAGCAGTTCTTC	CASMRGNLAGGTEQFF
TRBJ2-3	TRBD1	TRBV30	.	TGTGCGACAGGGAATGGGGCAGATACGCAGTATTTT	CATGNGADTQYF
TRBJ2-7	.	TRBV2	.	TGTGCCAGCAGTCCTGACGGGACGGTCAGAGGGCAGTACTTC	CASSPDGTVRGQYF
TRBJ2-7	.	TRBV7-8	.	TGTGCCAGCAGGAGGGGGGGGAGTCTTAGGGAGCAGTACTTC	CASRRGGSLREQYF
TRBJ2-5	.	TRBV21-1	.	TGTGCCAGCAGCAAAGGAGGGACAGGCGGGGAGACCCAGTACTTC	CASSKGGTGGETQYF
TRBJ2-7	.	TRBV10-2	.	TGCGCCAGCAGTGAGCAGTCCTACGAGCAGTACTTC	CASSEQSYEQYF
TRBJ1-6	TRBD1	TRBV18	.	TGTGCCAGCTCACCACCCTACGGGACAGGAGCTAATTCACCCCTCCACTTT	CASSPPYGTGANSPLHF
TRBJ2-5	TRBD1	TRBV14	.	TGTGCCAGCAGCCAAGTAAGCGGACAGGGGTTGGAGACCCAGTACTTC	CASSQVSGQGLETQYF
TRBJ1-5	.	TRBV19	.	TGTGCCAGTAAACGGGATCGAGGGAATCAGCCCCAGCATTTT	CASKRDRGNQPQHF
TRBJ2-6	.	TRBV5-4	once	TGTGCCAGCAGCTTGGCATCCTTCTCTGGGGCCAACGTCCTGACTTTC	CASSLASFSGANVLTF
TRBJ2-5	TRBD1	TRBV5-6	.	TGTGCCAGCAGCCTCCGGACAGGTCGACGGGAGACCCAGTACTTC	CASSLRTGRRETQYF
TRBJ1-6	TRBD1	TRBV18	.	TGTGCCAGCTCACCGGACAGGGAGGGGTTCTCCCTCCACTTT	CASSPDREGFSLHF
TRBJ1-2	TRBD1	TRBV6-5	once	TGTGCCAGCACCTCCGCCCATATATACAGGGGACCCTACACCTTC	CASTSAHIYRGPYTF
TRBJ2-3	.	TRBV5-1	.	TGCGCCAGCAGCCTTCGAACTAGCACAGATACGCAGTATTTT	CASSLRTSTDTQYF
TRBJ1-5	.	TRBV25-1	once	TGTGCCAGCAGCCGACTCGGAGATCAGCCCCAGCATTTT	CASSRLGDQPQHF
TRBJ2-1	.	TRBV18	few	TGTGCCAGCTCAGGGGACTCCTCAACCTACAATGAGCAGTTCTTC	CASSGDSSTYNEQFF
TRBJ2-5	.	TRBV5-4	few	TGTGCCAGCAGCTTTGATTGGGGGGAAGGGGAGACCCAGTACTTC	CASSFDWGEGETQYF
TRBJ2-2	TRBD2	TRBV30	.	TGTGCCTGGAGTGTTTTAGCGGGAGGGGCCGGGGAGCTGTTTTTT	CAWSVLAGGAGELFF
TRBJ2-1	.	TRBV5-4	.	TGTGCCAGCAGCCTCCCCTATTCGGGGAATGAGCAGTTCTTC	CASSLPYSGNEQFF
TRBJ2-5	TRBD2	TRBV5-1	.	TGCGCCAGCAGCAGGACTAGCGGGGGGGTTAGAGAGACCCAGTACTTC	CASSRTSGGVRETQYF
TRBJ2-3	TRBD1	TRBV2	.	TGTGCCAGCACAGAAAACAGGGGGTCAGATACGCAGTATTTT	CASTENRGSDTQYF
TRBJ2-7	.	TRBV7-2	.	TGTGCCAGCAGCTTAAGTCAGTCCTACGAGCAGTACTTC	CASSLSQSYEQYF
TRBJ1-2	.	TRBV5-5	.	TGTGCCAGCAGCTTGGATTCAGGGGCGGAAGGCTACACCTTC	CASSLDSGAEGYTF
TRBJ2-1	.	TRBV5-5	.	TGTGCCAGCAGCTTGGGCGGGACACACAATGAGCAGTTCTTC	CASSLGGTHNEQFF
TRBJ1-2	.	TRBV27	.	TGTGCCAGCAGTTTATCAGTAGGCTATGGCTACACCTTC	CASSLSVGYGYTF